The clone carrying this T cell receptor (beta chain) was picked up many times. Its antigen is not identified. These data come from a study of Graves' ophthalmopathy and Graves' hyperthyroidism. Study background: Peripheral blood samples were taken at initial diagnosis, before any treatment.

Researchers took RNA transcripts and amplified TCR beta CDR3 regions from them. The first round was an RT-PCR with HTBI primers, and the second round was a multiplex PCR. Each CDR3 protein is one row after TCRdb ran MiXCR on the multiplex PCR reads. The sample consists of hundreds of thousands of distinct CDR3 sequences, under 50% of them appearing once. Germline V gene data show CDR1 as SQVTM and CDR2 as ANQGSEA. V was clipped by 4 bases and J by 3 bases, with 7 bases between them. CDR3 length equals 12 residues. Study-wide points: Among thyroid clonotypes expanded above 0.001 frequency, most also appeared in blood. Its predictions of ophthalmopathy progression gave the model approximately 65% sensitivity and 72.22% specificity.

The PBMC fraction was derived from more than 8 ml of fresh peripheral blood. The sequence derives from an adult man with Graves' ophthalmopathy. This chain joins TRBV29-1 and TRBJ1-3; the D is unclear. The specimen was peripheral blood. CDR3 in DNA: TGCAGCGTTGTGGGCAGTGGAAACACCATATATTTT. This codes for CSVVGSGNTIYF.